The sequence of this T cell receptor beta chain was determined in a study of identical twins. Study-level findings and limits: Memory repertoires showed no such pattern, whereas abundant cord blood beta clonotypes carried fewer insertions. Beta out-of-frame twin sharing showed a weaker excess. Invariant T cells like MAIT and iNKT could partly confound the zero-insertion analyses.

V trimming: 0 bases; J trimming: 2 bases; junction bases outside the gene matches: 7. This CDR3 comprises 16 residues. Looked up from germline, CDR1 is DFQATT and CDR2 is SNEGSKA (reference sequence). Points on this clonotype: Its antigen is not known.

The cDNA had a unique molecular identifier and a template-switch universal primer site. TCRdb reanalysed the 5' RACE reads using MiXCR and keeps one entry per CDR3 protein. In the table there are approximately 350,000 distinct CDR3 sequences, 9% to 15% of which are singletons. Separately, the same data were catalogued under a study of yellow fever vaccine responses in identical twins.

This receptor was identified in a young woman in good health. Sequencing input: CD8+ T cells sorted from blood. The chain is built from TRBV20-1 and TRBJ2-7, with 10 bases fitting TRBD2. CDR3 residues: CSARDGSGRFTYEQYF. CDR3 bases: TGCAGTGCTAGAGATGGTAGCGGGAGGTTTACCTACGAGCAGTACTTC.